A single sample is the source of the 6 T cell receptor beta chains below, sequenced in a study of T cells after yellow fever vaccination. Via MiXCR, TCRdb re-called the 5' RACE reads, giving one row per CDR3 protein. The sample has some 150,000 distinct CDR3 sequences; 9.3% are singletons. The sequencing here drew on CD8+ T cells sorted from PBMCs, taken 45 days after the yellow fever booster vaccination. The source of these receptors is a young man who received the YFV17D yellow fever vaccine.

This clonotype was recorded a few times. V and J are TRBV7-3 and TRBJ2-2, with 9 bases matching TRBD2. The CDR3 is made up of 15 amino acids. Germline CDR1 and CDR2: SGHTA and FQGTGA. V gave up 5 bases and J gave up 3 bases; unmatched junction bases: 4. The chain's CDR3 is CASSPGLADTGELFF. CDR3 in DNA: TGTGCCAGCAGCCCGGGACTAGCCGACACCGGGGAGCTGTTTTTT.

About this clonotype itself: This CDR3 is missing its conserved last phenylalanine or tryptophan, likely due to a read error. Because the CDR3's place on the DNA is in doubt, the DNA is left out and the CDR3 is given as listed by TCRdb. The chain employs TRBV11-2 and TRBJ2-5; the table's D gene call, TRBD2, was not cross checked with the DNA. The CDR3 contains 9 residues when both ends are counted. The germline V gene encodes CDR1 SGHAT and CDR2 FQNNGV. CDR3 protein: CASSLLGGR.

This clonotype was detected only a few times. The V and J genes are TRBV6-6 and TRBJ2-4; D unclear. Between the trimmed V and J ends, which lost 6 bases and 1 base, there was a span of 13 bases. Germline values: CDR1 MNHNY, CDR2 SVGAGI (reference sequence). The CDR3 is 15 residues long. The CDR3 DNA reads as TGTGCCAGCAGATTGGGCCACGCGGCCAAAAACATTCAGTACTTC. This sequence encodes CASRLGHAAKNIQYF.

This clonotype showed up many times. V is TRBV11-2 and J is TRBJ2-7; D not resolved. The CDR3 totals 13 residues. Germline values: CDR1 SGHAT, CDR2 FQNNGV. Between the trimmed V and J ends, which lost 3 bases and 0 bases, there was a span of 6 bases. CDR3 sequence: CASSLGHSYEQYF. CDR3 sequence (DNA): TGTGCCAGCAGCTTGGGTCACTCCTACGAGCAGTACTTC.

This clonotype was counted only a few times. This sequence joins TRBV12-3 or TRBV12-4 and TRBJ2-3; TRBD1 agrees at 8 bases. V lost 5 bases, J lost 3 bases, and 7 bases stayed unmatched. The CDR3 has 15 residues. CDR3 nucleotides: TGTGCCAGCAGTGGACAGGGAAGCGGGACAGATACGCAGTATTTT. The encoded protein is CASSGQGSGTDTQYF.

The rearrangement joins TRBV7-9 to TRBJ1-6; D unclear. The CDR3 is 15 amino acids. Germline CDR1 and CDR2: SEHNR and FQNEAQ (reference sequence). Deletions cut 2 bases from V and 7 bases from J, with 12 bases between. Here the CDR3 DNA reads TGTGCCAGCAGCTTATCAACAGCAGTCAATTCACCCCTCCACTTT. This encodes CASSLSTAVNSPLHF.